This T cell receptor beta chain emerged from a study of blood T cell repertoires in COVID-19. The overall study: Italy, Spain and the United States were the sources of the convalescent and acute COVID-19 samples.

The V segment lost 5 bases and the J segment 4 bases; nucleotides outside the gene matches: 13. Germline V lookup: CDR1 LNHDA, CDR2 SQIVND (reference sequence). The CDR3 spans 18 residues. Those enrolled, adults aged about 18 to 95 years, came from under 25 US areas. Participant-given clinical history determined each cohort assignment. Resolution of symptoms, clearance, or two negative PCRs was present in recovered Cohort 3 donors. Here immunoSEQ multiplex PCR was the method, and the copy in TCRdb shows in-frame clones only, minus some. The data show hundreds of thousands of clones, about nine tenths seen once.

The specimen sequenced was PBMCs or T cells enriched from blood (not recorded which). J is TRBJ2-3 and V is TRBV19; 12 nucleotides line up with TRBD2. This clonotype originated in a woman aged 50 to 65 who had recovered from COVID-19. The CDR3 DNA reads TGTGCCAGTAGTCCTGTCCCGACTAGCGGGAGTTCGGCAGATACGCAGTATTTT. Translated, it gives CASSPVPTSGSSADTQYF. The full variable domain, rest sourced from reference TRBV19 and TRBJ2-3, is DGGITQSPKYLFRKEGQNVTLSCEQNLNHDAMYWYRQDPGQGLRLIYYSQIVNDFQKGDIAEGYSVSREKKESFPLTVTSAQKNPTAFYLCASSPVPTSGSSADTQYFGPGTRLTVL.